The clone carrying this T cell receptor (beta chain) was counted a few times. Produced via immunoSEQ multiplex PCR; TCRdb's table is partial and in-frame only. The repertoire has around 100,000 clones, over 85% of them found once; the top ten carry about a sixth. This entry belongs to a study of blood T cell repertoires in COVID-19. Germline V CDR1 and CDR2: MDHEN, SYDVKM. The CDR3 loop spans 12 amino acids. V was shortened by 7 bases and J by 4 bases, with 11 bases between the two germline ends. The chain employs TRBV28 and TRBJ2-7; D may be TRBD1 (5 bases). What was sequenced was peripheral blood. This sequence originates from a woman aged 80 or older in a cohort sampled during active COVID-19. The CDR3 protein is CASTRQRYEQYF. The CDR3 DNA reads TGTGCCAGCACAAGACAGAGATACGAGCAGTACTTC.